The entry below describes one T cell receptor beta chain. Germline-derived CDR1 and CDR2 are MDHEN and SYDVKM. V shed 8 bases, J shed 8 bases, and the junction held 9 bases outside the gene matches. The CDR3 spans 13 residues. CD4+ cells were split into CD45RA+ naive and CD45RA-negative memory subsets. The data originate from a study of shared clonotypes between healthy human individuals. Every subset had its genomic DNA shared out evenly among several immunoSEQ plates. Assay used: immunoSEQ multiplex PCR; TCRdb lists only in-frame clones, some missing. The data show more than 1 million clones, with approximately 78% seen just once and about 0.52% held by the top ten.

V is TRBV28 and J is TRBJ2-1; 7 nucleotides line up with TRBD2. This receptor was taken from a man between 18 and 35 years old in good health. Some clones in this sample may be carry-over from other donors' samples. The sequencing sample was made of memory CD4+ T cells from PBMCs. Documented subset: CD45RA-negative fraction. CDR3 in DNA: TGTGCCAGCGGCAGCGGGGACCGCGATGAGCAGTTCTTC. Its translation: CASGSGDRDEQFF.